The 18 T cell receptor beta chains listed next were all sequenced from one sample in a study of blood T cell repertoires in COVID-19. Produced via immunoSEQ multiplex PCR; TCRdb's table is partial and in-frame only. The sample lists 240,000 or so clones, 70% to 85% seen once, with roughly 10% in the top ten. Material: peripheral blood. Every receptor here comes from a woman over 75 with acute or convalescent COVID-19.

This clone was counted once. The J gene is TRBJ2-1, the V gene TRBV7-3, with 9 bases fitting TRBD2. This CDR3 has 18 residues. Trimming cost V 5 bases and J 0 bases; bases outside gene matches: 11. The germline CDR1 and CDR2 sequences are SGHTA and FQGTGA. The CDR3 spells CASSRGAGGPLSYNEQFF. The CDR3 coding sequence is TGTGCCAGCAGCCGGGGGGCGGGGGGGCCCCTCTCCTACAATGAGCAGTTCTTC.

The V gene is TRBV6-1, the J gene TRBJ1-5; D gene unclear. The CDR3 sequence is 17 residues long. Germline lookup yields CDR1 MNHNS and CDR2 SASEGT. V lost 4 bases, J lost 2 bases, and 18 bases lay in between. CDR3 amino acids: CASSAPGEGQGNQPQHF. In nucleotides, the CDR3 is TGTGCCAGCAGTGCCCCCGGGGAGGGTCAGGGCAATCAGCCCCAGCATTTT.

The chain has TRBV19 and TRBJ1-2; D remains unclear. This CDR3 spans 15 amino acids. CDR1 is LNHDA and CDR2 is SQIVND in the germline V gene (reference sequence). Trimming left V 4 bases short and J 0 bases short, with 12 bases between. The CDR3 is CASSKSGQPNYGYTF. The DNA of the CDR3 is TGTGCCAGTAGTAAGAGTGGGCAGCCTAACTATGGCTACACCTTC.

This chain connects TRBV28 to TRBJ1-2; TRBD1 matches at 7 bases. The CDR3 contains 16 residues. The germline V gene has CDR1 MDHEN and CDR2 SYDVKM. With V trimmed by 5 bases and J by 7 bases, 16 bases remained unmatched. The CDR3 nucleotides are TGTGCCAGCAGTCGCGCCAGGGGGGTAAGAGTGGGTGGCTACACCTTC. Its protein product is CASSRARGVRVGGYTF.

The CDR3: CAISLAASTDTQYF. The CDR3, as DNA: TGTGCCATCAGCCTAGCGGCTAGCACAGATACGCAGTATTTT. V is TRBV10-3 and J is TRBJ2-3; TRBD2 agrees at 7 bases. After removal of 6 bases from V and 0 bases from J, the junction contained 3 bases not matched to a gene. Germline lookup yields CDR1 ENHRY and CDR2 SYGVKD. This CDR3 comprises 14 residues.

This clone was observed a handful of times. The chain carries TRBV29-1 and TRBJ1-2; 7 positions agree with TRBD1. CDR3 length equals 12 residues. V lost 7 bases and J lost 7; bases outside the gene matches: 9. Germline assignment: CDR1 SQVTM and CDR2 ANQGSEA. The CDR3 loop reads CSALTGKSGYTF. The DNA for the CDR3 is TGCAGCGCCCTGACAGGGAAGAGTGGCTACACCTTC.

The CDR3 region is CASSDRGAGANVLTF. CDR3 nucleotides: TGTGCCAGCAGTGACAGGGGGGCTGGGGCCAACGTCCTGACTTTC. The chain is built from TRBV27 and TRBJ2-6; 9 bases align to TRBD1. The germline V gene has CDR1 MNHEY and CDR2 SMNVEV (reference sequence). The J segment lost 2 bases and the V segment lost 5 bases, leaving 1 base of the junction unmatched. This CDR3 is 15 amino acids long.

This chain connects TRBV6-5 to TRBJ2-1; no definite D call. Germline CDR1 is MNHEY and CDR2 is SVGAGI. The CDR3 contains 13 residues. Between the trimmed V and J ends, which lost 6 bases and 0 bases, there was a span of 6 bases. The CDR3 spells CASSLFSYNEQFF. CDR3 DNA: TGTGCCAGCAGCCTCTTCTCCTACAATGAGCAGTTCTTC.

This clone appeared a single time. The chain uses TRBV3-1 (or the pseudogene TRBV3-2) and TRBJ2-2, with D unclear. The CDR3 totals 15 residues. Germline CDR1 and CDR2: LGHDT and YNNKEL (reference sequence). V lost 0 bases, J lost 7 bases, and 12 bases lay in between. This CDR3 reads CASSQDTGVGGELFF. CDR3 coding DNA: TGTGCCAGCAGCCAAGATACGGGTGTCGGCGGGGAGCTGTTTTTT.

J is TRBJ1-3 and V is TRBV5-1; possibly TRBD1 for D (6 bases). Deletions cut 5 bases from V and 1 base from J, with 16 bases between. Looked up from germline, CDR1 is SGHRS and CDR2 is YFSETQ. This CDR3 is built from 16 residues. CDR3 in DNA: TGCGCCAGCAGGTACGGACAGCATGATTCTGGAAACACCATATATTTT. Residues: CASRYGQHDSGNTIYF.

This clone was seen more than once but under ten times. The chain recombines TRBV19 with TRBJ2-1; 9 bases are a match to TRBD1. The CDR3 totals 18 residues. Trimming took 5 bases from V and 0 from J; bases not matched to a gene: 11. The V gene's germline CDR1 is LNHDA and CDR2 SQIVND (reference sequence). CDR3 amino acids: CASSSGYRGRTSYNEQFF. CDR3 bases: TGTGCCAGTAGTTCCGGGTACAGGGGGCGGACCTCCTACAATGAGCAGTTCTTC.

A few counts support this clone. CDR3 sequence (DNA): TGTGCCAGCAGCCAAGTTTTAGGGGGTCACACCTTC. It specifies CASSQVLGGHTF. The chain has TRBV14 and TRBJ1-2, with a weak D call TRBD1 (6 bases). CDR1 and CDR2 (germline): SGHDN, FVKESK. CDR3 size: 12 residues. Trimming shortened V by 1 base and J by 12 bases, and 12 bases separated the two germline ends.

Only one count was recorded for this clone. The gene calls are TRBV3-1 (or the pseudogene TRBV3-2) and TRBJ2-1; 10 bases align to TRBD1. The germline V gene has CDR1 LGHDT and CDR2 YNNKEL (reference sequence). This CDR3 spans 16 amino acids. V shed 3 bases and J 7 bases; nucleotides not matched to a gene: 9. The CDR3 loop reads CASSQADRGRGNEQFF. The CDR3 DNA reads TGTGCCAGCAGCCAGGCCGACAGGGGGCGAGGTAATGAGCAGTTCTTC.

The chain employs TRBV28 and TRBJ1-1; no reliable D call. Per germline, CDR1 MDHEN and CDR2 SYDVKM. CDR3 size: 13 residues. V was clipped by 6 bases and J by 0 bases, with 8 bases between them. CDR3 sequence: CASRSEMNTEAFF. DNA of the CDR3: TGTGCCAGCAGGTCGGAGATGAACACTGAAGCTTTCTTT.

The chain has TRBV2 and TRBJ2-2; 12 nucleotides align to TRBD2. The CDR3 is made up of 17 amino acids. The V gene's germline CDR1 is SNHLY and CDR2 FYNNEI. After removal of 6 bases from V and 3 bases from J, the junction contained 8 bases not matched to a gene. CDR3 in amino acids: CASSGLAGTTDTGELFF. The CDR3 nucleotides read TGTGCCAGCAGCGGACTAGCGGGGACAACGGACACCGGGGAGCTGTTTTTT.

CDR3 sequence: CASSYLSGRSDTQYF. The DNA for the CDR3 is TGTGCCAGCAGTTACCTCTCAGGGAGGTCAGATACGCAGTATTTT. The gene calls are TRBV6-7 and TRBJ2-3; a weak D match, TRBD2 (6 bases). TRBV6-7 is sorted into the ORF group, with uncertain function. CDR3 length: 15 residues. The V gene lost 2 bases and the J gene lost 4 bases, with 13 bases spanning the gap.

CDR3 residues: CASSLTTGYGYTF. The CDR3 DNA is TGCGCCAGCAGCTTGACCACAGGTTATGGCTACACCTTC. V gene TRBV5-1 combines with J gene TRBJ1-2, with a tentative D call TRBD1 (5 bases). CDR3 length equals 13 residues. The germline V and J ends were trimmed by 1 base and 5 bases, with 9 bases remaining between them. CDR1 is SGHRS and CDR2 is YFSETQ in the germline V gene.

This clone was recorded once. In nucleotides, the CDR3 is TGCGCCAGCAGCAAGACTAGCGGGGTGATCAATGAGCAGTTCTTC. As protein: CASSKTSGVINEQFF. The chain links TRBV5-1 to TRBJ2-1, with TRBD2 identical over 11 bases. The trim removed 4 bases at V and 6 bases at J, leaving 6 bases unmatched. This CDR3 is built from 15 residues. The germline V gene has CDR1 SGHRS and CDR2 YFSETQ.